What follows describes a single T cell receptor (beta chain). The sample is drawn from a study of T cell responses to AZD1222 COVID-19 vaccine. Germline CDR1 and CDR2: SGHDT and YYEEEE. The V gene lost 2 bases and the J gene lost 7 bases, with 3 bases spanning the gap. This CDR3 comprises 11 residues. Repertoires were generated with immunoSEQ multiplex PCR, while TCRdb's copy carries only in-frame clones and drops some. The sample consists of around 160,000 clones, more than 85% of them appearing once. The chain links TRBV5-6 to TRBJ2-2; D gene unclear. This receptor was taken from an adult in good health. The sample in question was peripheral blood, obtained on day 0 of AZD1222 vaccination. Written as DNA, the CDR3 is TGTGCCAGCAGCTTCAGCGGGGAGCTGTTTTTT. This sequence encodes CASSFSGELFF. Filled out from reference TRBV5-6 and TRBJ2-2, the complete variable domain reads DAGVTQSPTHLIKTRGQQVTLRCSPKSGHDTVSWYQQALGQGPQFIFQYYEEEERQRGNFPDRFSGHQFPNYSSELNVNALLLGDSALYLCASSFSGELFFGEGSRLTVL.